The source of this TCR beta chain is a study of regulatory T cells in long-lasting Graves disease. Study findings and constraints: Newly diagnosed disease favored TRBV20-1 and TRBJ2-1 over persistent disease.

Arm-PCR of CDR3 regions and iRepertoire HTBI primers were the basis on which TCR beta libraries were built. TCRdb redid the calling of the multiplex PCR reads with MiXCR, one entry per CDR3 protein. The sample records roughly 440,000 distinct CDR3 sequences, about 16% being singletons. Time point denoted: newly diagnosed GD, antithyroid drugs for less than 3 months. With RNA extracted from PBMCs as input, the TCR library was made. This clonotype was seen ten or more times. No antigen is known for it. There are 15 residues in the CDR3. Germline CDR1 is SGHRS and CDR2 is YFSETQ. V dropped 2 bases and J dropped 7; count of bases not matched to a gene: 4. These data were also filed under a second study, of T cells in Graves' hyperthyroidism and ophthalmopathy. That source reports: Diagnosis rested on symptoms, serum thyroxine and TRAb, thyroid ultrasound, and orbital computed tomography. RT-PCR in the first round (using the HTBI primer set) targeted the TCR CDR3. Blood also showed most of the thyroid clonotypes that were expanded above 0.001.

This clonotype originated in a woman aged 18-35 years with Graves disease. The sample here was peripheral blood mononuclear cells (PBMCs), taken at new diagnosis, from a patient treated with antithyroid drugs. The chain combines TRBV5-1 with TRBJ2-1; 12 bases line up with TRBD2. CDR3 amino acids: CASSLGLAGTNEQFF. DNA for the CDR3: TGCGCCAGCAGCTTAGGACTAGCGGGAACTAATGAGCAGTTCTTC. The entire variable domain, with the rest obtained from reference TRBV5-1 and TRBJ2-1, is as follows: KAGVTQTPRYLIKTRGQQVTLSCSPISGHRSVSWYQQTPGQGLQFLFEYFSETQRNKGNFPGRFSGRQFSNSRSEMNVSTLELGDSALYLCASSLGLAGTNEQFFGPGTRLTVL.